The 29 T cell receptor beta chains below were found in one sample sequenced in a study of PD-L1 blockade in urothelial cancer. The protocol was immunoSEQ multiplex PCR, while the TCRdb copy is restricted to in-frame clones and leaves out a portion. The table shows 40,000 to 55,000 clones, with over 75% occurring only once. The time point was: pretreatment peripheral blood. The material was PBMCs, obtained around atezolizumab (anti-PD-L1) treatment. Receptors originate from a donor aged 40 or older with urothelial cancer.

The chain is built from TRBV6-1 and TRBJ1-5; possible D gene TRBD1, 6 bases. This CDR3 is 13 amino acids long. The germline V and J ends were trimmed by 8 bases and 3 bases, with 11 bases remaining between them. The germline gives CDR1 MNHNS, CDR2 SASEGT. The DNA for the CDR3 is TGTGCCAGCGGCGGACAGTCCAATCAGCCCCAGCATTTT. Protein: CASGGQSNQPQHF.

Here the CDR3 reads CASSLVRSNTEAFF. In DNA form, the CDR3 reads TGTGCCAGCAGCTTGGTCCGGTCAAACACTGAAGCTTTCTTT. The chain recombines TRBV7-2 with TRBJ1-1; D not resolved. CDR3 length: 14 amino acids. V lost 3 bases and J 2 bases, leaving 10 bases between the germline ends. Germline V lookup: CDR1 SGHTA, CDR2 FQGNSA.

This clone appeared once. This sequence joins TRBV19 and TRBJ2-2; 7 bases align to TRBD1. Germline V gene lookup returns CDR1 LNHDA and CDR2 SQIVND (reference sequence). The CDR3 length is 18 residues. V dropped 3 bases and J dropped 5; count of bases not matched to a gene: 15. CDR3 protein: CASSISTGKAVRTGELFF. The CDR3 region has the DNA TGTGCCAGTAGTATCTCGACAGGGAAAGCGGTCCGGACCGGGGAGCTGTTTTTT.

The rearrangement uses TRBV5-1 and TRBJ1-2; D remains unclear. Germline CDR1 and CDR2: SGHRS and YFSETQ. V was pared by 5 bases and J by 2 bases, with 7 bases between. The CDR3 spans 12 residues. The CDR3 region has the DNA TGCGCCAGCAGATCGGGGAACTATGGCTACACCTTC. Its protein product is CASRSGNYGYTF.

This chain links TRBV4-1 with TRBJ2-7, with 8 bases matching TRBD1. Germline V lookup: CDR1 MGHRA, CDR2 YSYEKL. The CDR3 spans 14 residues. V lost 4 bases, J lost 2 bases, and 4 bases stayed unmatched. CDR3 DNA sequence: TGCGCCAGCAGCCCTCAGGGGGCAGCCTACGAGCAGTACTTC. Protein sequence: CASSPQGAAYEQYF.

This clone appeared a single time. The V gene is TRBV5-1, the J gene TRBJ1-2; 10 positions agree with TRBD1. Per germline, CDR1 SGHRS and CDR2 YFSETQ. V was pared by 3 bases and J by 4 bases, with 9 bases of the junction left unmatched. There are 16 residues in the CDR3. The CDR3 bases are TGCGCCAGCAGCTCCACGACAGGGGGCGGAATCTATGGCTACACCTTC. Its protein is CASSSTTGGGIYGYTF.

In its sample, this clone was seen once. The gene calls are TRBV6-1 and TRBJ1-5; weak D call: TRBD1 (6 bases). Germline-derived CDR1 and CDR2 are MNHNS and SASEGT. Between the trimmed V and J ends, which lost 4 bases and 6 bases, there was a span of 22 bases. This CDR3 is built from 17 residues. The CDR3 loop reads CASSGLWGGQRGQPQHF. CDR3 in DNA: TGTGCCAGCAGTGGGCTTTGGGGGGGGCAAAGGGGTCAGCCCCAGCATTTT.

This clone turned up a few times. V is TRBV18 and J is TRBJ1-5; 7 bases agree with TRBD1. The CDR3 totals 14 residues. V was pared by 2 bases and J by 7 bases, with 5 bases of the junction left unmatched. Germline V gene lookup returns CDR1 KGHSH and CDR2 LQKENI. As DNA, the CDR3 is TGTGCCAGCTCACCAGGCAGGGGGAACCAGCCCCAGCATTTT. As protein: CASSPGRGNQPQHF.

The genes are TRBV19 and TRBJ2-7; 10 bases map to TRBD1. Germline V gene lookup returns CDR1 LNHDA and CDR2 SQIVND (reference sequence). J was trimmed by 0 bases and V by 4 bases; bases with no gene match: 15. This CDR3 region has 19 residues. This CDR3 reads CASSNPRGQGRGSSYEQYF. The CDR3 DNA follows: TGTGCCAGTAGTAACCCCCGGGGACAGGGGCGAGGGAGCTCCTACGAGCAGTACTTC.

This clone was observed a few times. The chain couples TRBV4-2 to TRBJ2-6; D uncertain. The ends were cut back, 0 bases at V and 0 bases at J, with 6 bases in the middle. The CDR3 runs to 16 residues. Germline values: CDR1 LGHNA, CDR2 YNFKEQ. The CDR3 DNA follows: TGTGCCAGCAGCCAAGATTGGAGCTCTGGGGCCAACGTCCTGACTTTC. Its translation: CASSQDWSSGANVLTF.

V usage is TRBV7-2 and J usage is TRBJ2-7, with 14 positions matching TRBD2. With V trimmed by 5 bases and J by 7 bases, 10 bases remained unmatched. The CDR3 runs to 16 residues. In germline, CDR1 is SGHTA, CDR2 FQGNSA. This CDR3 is CASSPPGLAGVGEQYF. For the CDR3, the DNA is TGTGCCAGCAGCCCGCCGGGACTAGCGGGAGTCGGGGAGCAGTACTTC.

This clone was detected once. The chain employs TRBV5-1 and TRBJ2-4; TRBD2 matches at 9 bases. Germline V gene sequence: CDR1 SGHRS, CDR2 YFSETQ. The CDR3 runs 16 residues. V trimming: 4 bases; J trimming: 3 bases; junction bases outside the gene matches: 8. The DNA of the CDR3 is TGCGCCAGCAGCCCCTTAGCGGGAGCGGTCAAAAACATTCAGTACTTC. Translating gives CASSPLAGAVKNIQYF.

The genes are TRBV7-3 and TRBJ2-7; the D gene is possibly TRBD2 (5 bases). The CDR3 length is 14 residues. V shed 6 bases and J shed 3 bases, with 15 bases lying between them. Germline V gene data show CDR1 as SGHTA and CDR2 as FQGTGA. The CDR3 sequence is CASSPLARGYEQYF. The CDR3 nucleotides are TGTGCCAGCAGTCCGCTAGCTCGAGGCTACGAGCAGTACTTC.

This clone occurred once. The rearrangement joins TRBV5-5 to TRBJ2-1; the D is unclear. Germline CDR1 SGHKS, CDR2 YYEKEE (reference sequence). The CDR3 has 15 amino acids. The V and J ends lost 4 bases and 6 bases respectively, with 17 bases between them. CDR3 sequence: CASSPTTAPANEQFF. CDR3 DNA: TGTGCCAGCAGCCCTACCACCGCCCCCGCCAATGAGCAGTTCTTC.

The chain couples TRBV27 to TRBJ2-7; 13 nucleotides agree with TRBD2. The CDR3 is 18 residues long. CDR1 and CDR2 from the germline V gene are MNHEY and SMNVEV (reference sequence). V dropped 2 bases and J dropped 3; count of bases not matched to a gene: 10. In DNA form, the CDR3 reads TGTGCCAGCAGTTTACGGTCCCCACTAGCGGGAGGGTTCTACGAGCAGTACTTC. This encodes CASSLRSPLAGGFYEQYF.

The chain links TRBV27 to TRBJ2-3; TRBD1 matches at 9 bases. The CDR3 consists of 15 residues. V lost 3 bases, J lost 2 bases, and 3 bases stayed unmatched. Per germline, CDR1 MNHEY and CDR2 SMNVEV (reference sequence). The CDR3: CASSLGTGLTDTQYF. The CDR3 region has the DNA TGTGCCAGCAGTTTGGGGACAGGGCTCACAGATACGCAGTATTTT.

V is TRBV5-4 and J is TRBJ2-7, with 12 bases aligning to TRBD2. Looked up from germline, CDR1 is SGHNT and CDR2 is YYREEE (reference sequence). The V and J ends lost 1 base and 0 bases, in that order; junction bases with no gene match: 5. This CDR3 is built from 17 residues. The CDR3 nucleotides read TGTGCCAGCAGCTTGCTAGCGGGAGGGCCTTCCTCCTACGAGCAGTACTTC. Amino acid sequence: CASSLLAGGPSSYEQYF.

CDR3 in DNA: TGTGCCAGCAGCCCCCCCGGTGGAAACACCATATATTTT. This encodes CASSPPGGNTIYF. The J gene is TRBJ1-3, the V gene TRBV14; D gene unclear. Per germline, CDR1 SGHDN and CDR2 FVKESK. The CDR3 is 13 residues long. V lost 4 bases to trimming and J lost 3 bases, with 7 bases between them.

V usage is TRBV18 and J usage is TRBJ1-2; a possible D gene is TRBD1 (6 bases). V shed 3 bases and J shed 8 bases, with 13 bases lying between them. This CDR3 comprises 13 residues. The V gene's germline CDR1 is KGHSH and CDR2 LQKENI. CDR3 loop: CASSPSNRAGYTF. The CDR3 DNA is TGTGCCAGCTCACCTTCAAACAGGGCCGGCTACACCTTC.

The CDR3 DNA sequence: TGTGCCAGCAGCCGCACCGGGACTAGCGGCAATGAGCAGTTCTTC. Translation: CASSRTGTSGNEQFF. This chain links TRBV6-5 with TRBJ2-1; TRBD2 matches at 11 bases. With 6 bases clipped from V and 6 bases from J, the junction kept 7 bases outside the gene matches. Germline V lookup: CDR1 MNHEY, CDR2 SVGAGI. The CDR3 is made up of 15 amino acids.

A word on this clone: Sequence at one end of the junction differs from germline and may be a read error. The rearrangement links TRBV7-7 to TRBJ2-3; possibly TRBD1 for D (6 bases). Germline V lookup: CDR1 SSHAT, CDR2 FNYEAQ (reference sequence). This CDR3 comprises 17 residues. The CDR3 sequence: CASSLGDTGKRADTQYF. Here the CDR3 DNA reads TGTGCTAGCAGCCTGGGGGACACCGGGAAAAGAGCAGATACGCAGTATTTT. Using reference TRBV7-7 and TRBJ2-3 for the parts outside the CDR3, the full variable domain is GAGVSQSPRYKVTKRGQDVTLRCDPISSHATLYWYQQALGQGPEFLTYFNYEAQPDKSGLPSDRFSAERPEGSISTLTIQRTEQRDSAMYRCASSLGDTGKRADTQYFGPGTRLTVL.

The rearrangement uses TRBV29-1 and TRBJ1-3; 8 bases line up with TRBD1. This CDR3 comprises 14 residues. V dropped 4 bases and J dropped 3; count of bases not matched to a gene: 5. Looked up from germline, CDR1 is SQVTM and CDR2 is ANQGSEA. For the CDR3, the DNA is TGCAGCGTTGCCCCAGGGGGCGGTGGAAACACCATATATTTT. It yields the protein CSVAPGGGGNTIYF.

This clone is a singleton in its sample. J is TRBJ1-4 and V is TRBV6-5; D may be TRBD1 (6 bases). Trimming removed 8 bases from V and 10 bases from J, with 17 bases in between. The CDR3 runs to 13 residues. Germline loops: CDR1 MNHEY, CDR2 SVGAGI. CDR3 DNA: TGTGCCAGCGGCAGACAGGTGGCGGGAAAACTGTTTTTT. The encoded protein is CASGRQVAGKLFF.

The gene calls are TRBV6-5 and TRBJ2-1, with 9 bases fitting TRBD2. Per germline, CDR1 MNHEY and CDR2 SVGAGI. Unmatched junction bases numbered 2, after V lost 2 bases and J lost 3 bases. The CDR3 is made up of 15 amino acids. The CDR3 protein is CASSYAGGVYNEQFF. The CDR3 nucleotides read TGTGCCAGCAGTTACGCGGGAGGGGTCTACAATGAGCAGTTCTTC.

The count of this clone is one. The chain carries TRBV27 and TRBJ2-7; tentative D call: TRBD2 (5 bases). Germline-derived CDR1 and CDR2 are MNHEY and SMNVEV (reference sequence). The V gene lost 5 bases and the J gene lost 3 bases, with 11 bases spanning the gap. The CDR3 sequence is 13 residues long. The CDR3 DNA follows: TGTGCCAGCAGTACCCTCCGGGGCTACGAGCAGTACTTC. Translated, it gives CASSTLRGYEQYF.

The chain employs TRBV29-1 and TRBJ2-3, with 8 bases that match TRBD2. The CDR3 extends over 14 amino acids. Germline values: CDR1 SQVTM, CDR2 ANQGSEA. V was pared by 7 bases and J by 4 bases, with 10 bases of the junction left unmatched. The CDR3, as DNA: TGCAGCGCCGGGAGGGACCTGGGGCCAGATACGCAGTATTTT. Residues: CSAGRDLGPDTQYF.

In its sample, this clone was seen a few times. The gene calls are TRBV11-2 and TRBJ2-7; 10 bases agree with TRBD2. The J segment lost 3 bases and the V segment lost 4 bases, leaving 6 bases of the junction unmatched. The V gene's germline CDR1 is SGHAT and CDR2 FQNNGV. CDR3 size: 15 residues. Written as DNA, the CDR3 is TGTGCCAGCAGCTCAGGACTAGCGGCGTTCTACGAGCAGTACTTC. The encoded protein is CASSSGLAAFYEQYF.

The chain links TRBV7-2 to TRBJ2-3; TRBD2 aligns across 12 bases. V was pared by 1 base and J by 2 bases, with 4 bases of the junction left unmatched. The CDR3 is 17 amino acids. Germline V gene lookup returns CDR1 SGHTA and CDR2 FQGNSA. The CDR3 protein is CASSLVPSGRATDTQYF. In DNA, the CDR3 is TGTGCCAGCAGCTTAGTACCTAGCGGGAGGGCCACAGATACGCAGTATTTT.

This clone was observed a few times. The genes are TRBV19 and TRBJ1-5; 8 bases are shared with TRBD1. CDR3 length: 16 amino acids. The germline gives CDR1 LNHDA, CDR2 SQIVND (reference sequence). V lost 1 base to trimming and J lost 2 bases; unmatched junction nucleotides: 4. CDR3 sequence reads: CASSIAQQGGNQPQHF. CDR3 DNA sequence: TGTGCCAGTAGTATAGCACAACAGGGGGGCAATCAGCCCCAGCATTTT. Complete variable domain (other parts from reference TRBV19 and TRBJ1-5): DGGITQSPKYLFRKEGQNVTLSCEQNLNHDAMYWYRQDPGQGLRLIYYSQIVNDFQKGDIAEGYSVSREKKESFPLTVTSAQKNPTAFYLCASSIAQQGGNQPQHFGDGTRLSIL.